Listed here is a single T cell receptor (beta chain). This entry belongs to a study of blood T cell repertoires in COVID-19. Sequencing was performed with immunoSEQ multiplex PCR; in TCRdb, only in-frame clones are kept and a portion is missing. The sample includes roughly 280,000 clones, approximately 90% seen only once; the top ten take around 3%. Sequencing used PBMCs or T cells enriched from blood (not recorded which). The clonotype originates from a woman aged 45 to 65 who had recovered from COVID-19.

The CDR3 protein is CAVGENTEAFF. CDR3 DNA sequence: TGTGCCGTAGGAGAGAACACTGAAGCTTTCTTT. V is TRBV30 and J is TRBJ1-1, with D unresolved. This CDR3 contains 11 residues. Germline CDR1 is GTSNPN and CDR2 is SVGIG (reference sequence). Trimming shortened V by 8 bases and J by 1 base, and 8 bases separated the two germline ends.